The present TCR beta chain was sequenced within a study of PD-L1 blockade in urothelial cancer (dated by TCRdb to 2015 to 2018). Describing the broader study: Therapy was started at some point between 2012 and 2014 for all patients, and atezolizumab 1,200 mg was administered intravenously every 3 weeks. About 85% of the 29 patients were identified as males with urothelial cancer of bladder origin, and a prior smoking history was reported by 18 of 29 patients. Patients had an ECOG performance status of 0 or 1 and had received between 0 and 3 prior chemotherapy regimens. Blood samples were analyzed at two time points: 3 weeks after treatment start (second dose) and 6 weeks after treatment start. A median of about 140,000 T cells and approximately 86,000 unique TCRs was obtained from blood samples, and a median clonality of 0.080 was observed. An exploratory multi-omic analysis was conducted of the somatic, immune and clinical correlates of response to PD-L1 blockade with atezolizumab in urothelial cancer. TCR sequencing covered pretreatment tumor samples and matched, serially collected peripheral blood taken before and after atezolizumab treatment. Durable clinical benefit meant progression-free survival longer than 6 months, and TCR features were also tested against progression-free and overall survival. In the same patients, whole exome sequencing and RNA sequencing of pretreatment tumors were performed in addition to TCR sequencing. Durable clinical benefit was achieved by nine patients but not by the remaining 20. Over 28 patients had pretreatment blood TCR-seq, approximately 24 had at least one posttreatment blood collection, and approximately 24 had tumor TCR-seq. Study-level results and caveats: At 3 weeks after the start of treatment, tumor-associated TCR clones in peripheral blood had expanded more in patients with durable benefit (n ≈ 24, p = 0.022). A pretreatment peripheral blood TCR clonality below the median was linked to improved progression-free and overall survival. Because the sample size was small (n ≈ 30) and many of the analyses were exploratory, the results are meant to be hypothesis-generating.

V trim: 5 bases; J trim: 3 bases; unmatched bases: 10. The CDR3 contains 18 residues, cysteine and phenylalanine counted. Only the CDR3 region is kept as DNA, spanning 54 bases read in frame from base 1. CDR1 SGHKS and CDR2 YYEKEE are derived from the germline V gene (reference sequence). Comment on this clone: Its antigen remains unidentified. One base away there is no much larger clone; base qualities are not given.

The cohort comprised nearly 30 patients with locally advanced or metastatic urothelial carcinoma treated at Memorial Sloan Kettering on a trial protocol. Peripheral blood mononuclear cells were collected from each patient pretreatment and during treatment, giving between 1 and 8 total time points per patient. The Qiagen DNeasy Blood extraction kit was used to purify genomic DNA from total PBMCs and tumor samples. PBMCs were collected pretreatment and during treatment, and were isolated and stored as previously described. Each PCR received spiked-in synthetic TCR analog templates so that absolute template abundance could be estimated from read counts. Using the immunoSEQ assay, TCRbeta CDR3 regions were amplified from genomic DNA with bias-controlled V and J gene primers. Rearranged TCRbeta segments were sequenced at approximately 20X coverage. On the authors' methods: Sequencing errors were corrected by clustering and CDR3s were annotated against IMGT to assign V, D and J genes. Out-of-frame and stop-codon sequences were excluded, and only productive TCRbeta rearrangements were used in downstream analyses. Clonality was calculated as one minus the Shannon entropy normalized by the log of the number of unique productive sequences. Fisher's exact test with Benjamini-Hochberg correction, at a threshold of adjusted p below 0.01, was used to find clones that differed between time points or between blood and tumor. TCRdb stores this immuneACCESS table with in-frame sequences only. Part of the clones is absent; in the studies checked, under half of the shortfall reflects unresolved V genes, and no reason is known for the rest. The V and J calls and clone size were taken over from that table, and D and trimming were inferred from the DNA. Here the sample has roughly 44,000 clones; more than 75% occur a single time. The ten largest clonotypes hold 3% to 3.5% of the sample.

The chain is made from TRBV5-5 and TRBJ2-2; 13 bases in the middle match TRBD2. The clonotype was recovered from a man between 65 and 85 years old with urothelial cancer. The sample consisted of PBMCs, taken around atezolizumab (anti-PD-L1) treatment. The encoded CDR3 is CASSTWTSGSRYTGELFF. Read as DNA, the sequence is TGTGCCAGCAGTACCTGGACTAGCGGGAGTAGGTACACCGGGGAGCTGTTTTTT.